This TCR beta chain was captured in a study of blood T cell repertoires in COVID-19. V dropped 6 bases and J dropped 1 base, with 13 bases sitting between them. This CDR3 comprises 15 residues. CDR1 MNHEY and CDR2 SVGAGI come from the germline V gene. Profiled with immunoSEQ multiplex PCR; TCRdb holds only in-frame clones, not every one. The sample lists about 130,000 clones; roughly 80% were seen once. Sequenced: PBMCs or T cells enriched from blood (not recorded which). The rearrangement uses TRBV6-5 and TRBJ1-5; D may be TRBD1 (5 bases). The receptor comes from a man aged 50 or older who had recovered from COVID-19. CDR3 in DNA: TGTGCCAGCAGGCCCCTGGACACAAGCAATCAGCCCCAGCATTTT. It yields the protein CASRPLDTSNQPQHF.